The 13 T cell receptor beta chains in this list originate from one sample, sequenced in a study of CD8 T cells in ankylosing spondylitis. TCRdb reprocessed the 5' RACE reads with MiXCR, giving one entry per CDR3 protein. The repertoire holds approximately 150,000 distinct CDR3 sequences, with around a third as singletons. Sequenced: synovial fluid, either unsorted or a sorted T cell fraction (not recorded which). These receptors were obtained from a male donor with ankylosing spondylitis.

This clonotype appeared a few times. This chain joins TRBV2 and TRBJ1-1; D unresolved. Between the trimmed V and J ends, which lost 4 bases and 5 bases, there was a span of 11 bases. Germline V gene lookup returns CDR1 SNHLY and CDR2 FYNNEI. The length of the CDR3 is 13 residues. The DNA of the CDR3 is TGTGCCAGCAGTGGCAGGATGGGGACTGAAGCTTTCTTT. Translating gives CASSGRMGTEAFF.

The chain joins TRBV28 to TRBJ2-7; TRBD2 matches at 7 bases. Germline V CDR1 and CDR2: MDHEN, SYDVKM. After removal of 5 bases from V and 3 bases from J, the junction contained 10 bases not matched to a gene. The CDR3 length is 15 residues. The CDR3 region has the DNA TGTGCCAGCAGTCTTGAAACTAGCGTTAGCTACGAGCAGTACTTC. Encoded protein: CASSLETSVSYEQYF.

This chain joins TRBV7-9 and TRBJ1-1; weak D call: TRBD1 (5 bases). Trimming removed 2 bases at V and 0 bases at J, with 13 bases between. The CDR3 spans 16 residues. Germline CDR1 and CDR2: SEHNR and FQNEAQ (reference sequence). The DNA for the CDR3 is TGTGCCAGCAGCTTAAGAAGGGGAGGAATGAACACTGAAGCTTTCTTT. It translates to CASSLRRGGMNTEAFF.

The CDR3 DNA reads as TGCAGTGCGGCGCGGCAGGGTAGAATGAATCAGCCCCAGCATTTT. Its translation: CSAARQGRMNQPQHF. J is TRBJ1-5 and V is TRBV20-1; D is perhaps TRBD1 (5 bases). Trimming pared 6 bases from V and 4 bases from J, leaving 19 bases between. Germline assignment: CDR1 DFQATT and CDR2 SNEGSKA (reference sequence). The CDR3 consists of 15 residues.

This clonotype showed up many times. The chain links TRBV20-1 to TRBJ2-1; D possibly corresponds to TRBD2 (5 bases). This CDR3 is built from 15 residues. V was pared by 0 bases and J by 9 bases, with 18 bases between. The V gene's germline CDR1 is DFQATT and CDR2 SNEGSKA (reference sequence). CDR3 amino acids: CSARDPSGFDGEQFF. Written as DNA, the CDR3 is TGCAGTGCTAGAGATCCCAGCGGATTCGACGGTGAGCAGTTCTTC.

This rearrangement joins TRBV10-3 to TRBJ2-3, with 7 bases matching TRBD1. V lost 6 bases to trimming and J lost 4 bases; unmatched junction nucleotides: 13. The CDR3 has 16 residues. Looked up from germline, CDR1 is ENHRY and CDR2 is SYGVKD. CDR3 sequence (DNA): TGTGCCATCAGGGCGGCGAGGGACAGCGCCTCAGATACGCAGTATTTT. Encoded protein: CAIRAARDSASDTQYF.

V usage is TRBV7-9 and J usage is TRBJ2-7; no firm D call. V dropped 2 bases and J dropped 0 bases, with 11 bases sitting between them. CDR3 length: 15 amino acids. Per germline, CDR1 SEHNR and CDR2 FQNEAQ (reference sequence). The CDR3 region is CASSLIGSSSYEQYF. The CDR3 nucleotides are TGTGCCAGCAGCTTAATAGGGTCTAGCTCCTACGAGCAGTACTTC.

This clonotype was picked up many times. The rearrangement uses TRBV6-1 and TRBJ1-1; no clear D. Germline CDR1 is MNHNS and CDR2 is SASEGT. This CDR3 has 14 residues. Trimming left V 10 bases short and J 0 bases short, with 15 bases between. The CDR3 reads CATRAGMVNTEAFF. The CDR3, as DNA: TGTGCCACCCGGGCGGGGATGGTGAACACTGAAGCTTTCTTT.

This clonotype was seen more than once but under ten times. The J gene is TRBJ1-1, the V gene TRBV5-1; possibly TRBD1 for D (6 bases). This CDR3 is built from 15 residues. In germline, CDR1 is SGHRS, CDR2 YFSETQ. V was pared by 4 bases and J by 2 bases, with 15 bases between. The CDR3 region has the DNA TGCGCCAGCAGCCCACAGGGAAACGGTAACACTGAAGCTTTCTTT. It specifies CASSPQGNGNTEAFF.

The rearrangement uses TRBV5-1 and TRBJ1-1; D not resolved. This CDR3 contains 15 residues. Per the germline V gene, CDR1 is SGHRS and CDR2 is YFSETQ. Trimming left V 1 base short and J 4 bases short, with 14 bases between. In DNA, the CDR3 is TGCGCCAGCAGCTTGTGGAGCTTGGAGGTCACTGAAGCTTTCTTT. Amino acid sequence: CASSLWSLEVTEAFF.

The V and J genes are TRBV7-9 and TRBJ2-6; no firm D call. The CDR3 runs 13 residues. Germline V gene data show CDR1 as SEHNR and CDR2 as FQNEAQ (reference sequence). Between the trimmed V and J ends, which lost 5 bases and 4 bases, there was a span of 6 bases. CDR3 region: CASSAAGANVLTF. Written as DNA, the CDR3 is TGTGCCAGCAGCGCCGCCGGGGCCAACGTCCTGACTTTC.

The chain combines TRBV3-1 with TRBJ2-5; TRBD2 matches 7 bases. The V segment lost 2 bases and the J segment 7 bases; nucleotides outside the gene matches: 10. The CDR3 runs 15 residues. From germline, CDR1 is LGHDT and CDR2 YNNKEL (reference sequence). The CDR3 region is CASSQSQRERGTQYF. As DNA, the CDR3 is TGTGCCAGCAGCCAAAGCCAAAGAGAGCGGGGGACCCAGTACTTC.

This clonotype occurred many times. CDR3 nucleotides: TGTGCCAGCTGCCAGGTTGGGGGCACAGATACGCAGTATTTT. As protein: CASCQVGGTDTQYF. The gene calls are TRBV2 and TRBJ2-3; no reliable D call. The length of the CDR3 is 14 residues. Germline V gives CDR1 SNHLY, CDR2 FYNNEI. The V gene lost 8 bases and the J gene lost 1 base, with 13 bases spanning the gap.